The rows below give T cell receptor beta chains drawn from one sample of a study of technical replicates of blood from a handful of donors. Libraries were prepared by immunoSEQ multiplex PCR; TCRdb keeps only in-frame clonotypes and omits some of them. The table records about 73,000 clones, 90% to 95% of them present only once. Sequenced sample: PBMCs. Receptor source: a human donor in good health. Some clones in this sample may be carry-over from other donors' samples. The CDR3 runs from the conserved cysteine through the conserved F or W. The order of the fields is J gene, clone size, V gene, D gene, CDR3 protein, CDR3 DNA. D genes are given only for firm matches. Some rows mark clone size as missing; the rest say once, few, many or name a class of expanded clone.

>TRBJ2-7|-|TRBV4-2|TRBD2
CASSLRLAGYAEQYF
TGTGCCAGCAGCTTACGACTAGCGGGGTACGCCGAGCAGTACTTC
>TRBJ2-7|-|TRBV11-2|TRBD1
CASSPGDRPYEQYF
TGTGCCAGCAGCCCAGGGGACAGACCCTACGAGCAGTACTTC
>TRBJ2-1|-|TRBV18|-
CASSQSPERNEQFF
TGTGCCAGCTCACAAAGTCCCGAGAGAAATGAGCAGTTCTTC
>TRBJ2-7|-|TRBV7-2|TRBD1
CASSSDRGRNYEQYF
TGTGCCAGCAGCTCGGACAGGGGCCGTAATTATGAGCAGTACTTC
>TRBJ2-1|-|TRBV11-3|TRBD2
CASSLDGTSGRYNEQFF
TGTGCCAGCAGCTTAGATGGGACTAGCGGACGTTACAATGAGCAGTTCTTC
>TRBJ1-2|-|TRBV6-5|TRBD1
CASSQGQGVLGYTF
TGTGCCAGCAGTCAGGGACAGGGTGTCTTAGGCTACACCTTC
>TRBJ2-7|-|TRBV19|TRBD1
CASSRDRGTGMDEQYF
TGTGCCAGTAGTCGGGACCGTGGGACAGGGATGGACGAGCAGTACTTC
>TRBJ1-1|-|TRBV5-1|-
CASSLLAGRSMNTEAFF
TGCGCCAGCAGCTTGTTGGCGGGACGTAGCATGAACACTGAAGCTTTCTTT
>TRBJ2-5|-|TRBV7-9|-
CASSLAGAIQETQYF
TGTGCCAGCAGCTTAGCGGGGGCCATCCAAGAGACCCAGTACTTC
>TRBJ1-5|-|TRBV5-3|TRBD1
CARSFHRLDRDPYQPQHF
TGTGCCAGAAGCTTCCACCGTTTAGACAGGGACCCTTATCAGCCCCAGCATTTT
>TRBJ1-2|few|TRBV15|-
CATSRDQPGGRGNYGYTF
TGTGCCACCAGCAGAGATCAGCCAGGCGGAAGGGGAAACTATGGCTACACCTTC
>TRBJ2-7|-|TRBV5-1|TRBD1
CASSYRGTGDYEQYF
TGCGCCAGCAGCTATCGCGGGACAGGGGACTACGAGCAGTACTTC
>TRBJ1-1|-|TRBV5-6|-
CASSPMDRMNTEAFF
TGTGCCAGCAGCCCCATGGACAGAATGAACACTGAAGCTTTCTTT
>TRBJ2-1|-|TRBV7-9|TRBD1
CASSPARTGSYNEQFF
TGTGCCAGCAGCCCAGCTCGGACAGGTTCTTACAATGAGCAGTTCTTC
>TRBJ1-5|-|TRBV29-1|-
CSVEVFHLSGQPQHF
TGCAGCGTTGAAGTATTTCATCTTTCGGGGCAGCCCCAGCATTTT